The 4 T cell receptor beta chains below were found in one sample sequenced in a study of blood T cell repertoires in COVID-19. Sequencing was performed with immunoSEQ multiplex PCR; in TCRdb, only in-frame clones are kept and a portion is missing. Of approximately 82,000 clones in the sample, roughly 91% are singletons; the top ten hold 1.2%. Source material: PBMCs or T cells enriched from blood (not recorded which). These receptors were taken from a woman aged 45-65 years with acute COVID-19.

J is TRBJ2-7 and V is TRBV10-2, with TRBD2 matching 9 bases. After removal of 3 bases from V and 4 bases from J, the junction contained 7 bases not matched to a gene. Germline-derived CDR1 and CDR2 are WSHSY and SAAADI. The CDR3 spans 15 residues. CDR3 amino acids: CASSEPAGGRYEQYF. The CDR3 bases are TGCGCCAGCAGTGAACCAGCGGGAGGACGGTACGAGCAGTACTTC.

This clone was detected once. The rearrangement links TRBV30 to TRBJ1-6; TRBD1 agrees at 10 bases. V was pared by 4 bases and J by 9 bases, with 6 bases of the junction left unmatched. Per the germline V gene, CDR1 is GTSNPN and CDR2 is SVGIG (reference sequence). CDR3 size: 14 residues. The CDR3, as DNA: TGTGCCTGGATGGAAGGGACAGGGGCTTCACCCCTCCACTTT. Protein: CAWMEGTGASPLHF. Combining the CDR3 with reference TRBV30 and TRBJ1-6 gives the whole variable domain SQTIHQWPATLVQPVGSPLSLECTVEGTSNPNLYWYRQAAGRGLQLLFYSVGIGQISSEVPQNLSASRPQDRQFILSSKKLLLSDSGFYLCAWMEGTGASPLHFGNGTRLTVT.

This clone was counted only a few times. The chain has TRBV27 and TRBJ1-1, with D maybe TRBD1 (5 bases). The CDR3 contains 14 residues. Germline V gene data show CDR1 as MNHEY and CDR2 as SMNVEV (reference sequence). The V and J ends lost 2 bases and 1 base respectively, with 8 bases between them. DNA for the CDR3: TGTGCCAGCAGTTTAACGGGGGGGAACACTGAAGCTTTCTTT. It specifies CASSLTGGNTEAFF.

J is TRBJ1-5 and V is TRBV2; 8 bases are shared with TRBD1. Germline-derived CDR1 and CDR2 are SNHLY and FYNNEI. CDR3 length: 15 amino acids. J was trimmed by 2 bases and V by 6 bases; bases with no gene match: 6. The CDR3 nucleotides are TGTGCCAGCAGCCTGGACAGGGTTGGCAATCAGCCCCAGCATTTT. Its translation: CASSLDRVGNQPQHF.